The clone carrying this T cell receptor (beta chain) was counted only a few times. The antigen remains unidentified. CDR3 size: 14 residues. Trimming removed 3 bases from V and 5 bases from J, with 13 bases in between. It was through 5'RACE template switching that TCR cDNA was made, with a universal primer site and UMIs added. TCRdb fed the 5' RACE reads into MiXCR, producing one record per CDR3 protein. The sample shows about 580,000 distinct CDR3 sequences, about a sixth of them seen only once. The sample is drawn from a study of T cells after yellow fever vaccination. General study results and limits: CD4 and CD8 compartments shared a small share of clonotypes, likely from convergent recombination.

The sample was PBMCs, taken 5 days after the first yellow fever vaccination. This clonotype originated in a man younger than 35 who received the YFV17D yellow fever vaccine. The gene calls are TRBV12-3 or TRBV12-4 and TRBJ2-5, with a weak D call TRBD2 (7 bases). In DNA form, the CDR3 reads TGTGCCAGCAGTTTGGGGGGGCCGGCGGAGACCCAGTACTTC. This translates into CASSLGGPAETQYF.